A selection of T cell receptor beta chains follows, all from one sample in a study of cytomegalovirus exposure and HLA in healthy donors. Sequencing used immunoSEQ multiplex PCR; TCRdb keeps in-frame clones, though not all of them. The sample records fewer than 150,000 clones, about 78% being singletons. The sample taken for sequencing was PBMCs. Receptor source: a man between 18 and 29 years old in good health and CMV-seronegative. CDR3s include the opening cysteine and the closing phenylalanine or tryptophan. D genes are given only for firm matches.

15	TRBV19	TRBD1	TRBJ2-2	CASSIIGGDTGELFF
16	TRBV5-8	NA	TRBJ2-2	CASSRYSATNTGELFF
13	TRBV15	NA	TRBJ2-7	CATSNPPGGEQYF
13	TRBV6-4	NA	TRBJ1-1	CASSATRNTEAFF
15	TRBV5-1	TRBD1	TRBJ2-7	CASSSGQGLSYEQYF
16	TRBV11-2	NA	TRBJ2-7	CASSLDRGRSSYEQYF
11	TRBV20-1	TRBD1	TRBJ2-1	CSASNRGDKFF
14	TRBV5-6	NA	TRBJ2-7	CASSFGDRSYEQYF
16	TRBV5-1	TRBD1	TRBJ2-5	CASSHSGQGGKETQYF
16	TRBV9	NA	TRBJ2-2	CASSVFAILSPGELFF
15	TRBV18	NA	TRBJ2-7	CASSPRSGSSYEQYF